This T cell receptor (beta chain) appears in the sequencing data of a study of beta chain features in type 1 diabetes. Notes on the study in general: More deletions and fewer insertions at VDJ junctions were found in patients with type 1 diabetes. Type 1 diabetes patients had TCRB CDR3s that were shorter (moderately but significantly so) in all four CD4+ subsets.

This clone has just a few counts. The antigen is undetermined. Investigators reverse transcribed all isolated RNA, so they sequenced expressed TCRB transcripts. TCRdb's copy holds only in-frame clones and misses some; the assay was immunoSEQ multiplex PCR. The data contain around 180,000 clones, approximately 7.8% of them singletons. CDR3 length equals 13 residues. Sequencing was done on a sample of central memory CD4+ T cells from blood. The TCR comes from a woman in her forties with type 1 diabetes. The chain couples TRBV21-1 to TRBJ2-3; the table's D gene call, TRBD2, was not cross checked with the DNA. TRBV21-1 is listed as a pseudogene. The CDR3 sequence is CASSKSAAGTQYF. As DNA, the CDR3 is TGTGCCAGCAGCAAAAGCGCCGCCGGGACGCAGTATTTT.